This T cell receptor (beta chain) was recorded in a study of vaccination and CD4 T cells after COVID-19 (dated by TCRdb to 2022 to 2024). About the study as a whole: Every convalescent patient had a positive nasal swab PCR test for SARS-CoV-2, with mild disease in under ten patients and severe disease in one. The convalescent cohort comprised six males and four females, including two Hispanic individuals, seven Caucasians, two Asians and one multiracial person. Post-vaccine blood samples were obtained a median of around 67 days after the second vaccine dose, with a range of about 12 to 241 days. Control cultures used a CEFX viral epitope pool as positive control, an HIV-1 Nef peptide pool as negative control, or no peptide. Participants received two doses of either the Pfizer-BioNTech BNT162b2 vaccine (n=8) or the Moderna mRNA-1273 vaccine (n=2). Post-COVID blood samples were collected from convalescent patients a median of about 92 days after diagnosis, with a range of about 30 to 161 days. In 10 COVID-19 convalescent patients and several infection-naive healthy vaccine recipients, researchers compared the spike-specific CD4+ TCR repertoire from before mRNA vaccination with the repertoire from after. For stimulating the cultures, overlapping spike peptide pools were used, derived from SARS-CoV-2 as well as from the common cold coronaviruses HCoV-NL63, HCoV-OC43 and HCoV-229E.

The paper's findings and limits, for the study overall: Relatively few convalescent patients were included in the study, and early timepoints after natural infection were not analyzed. In convalescent patients, nearly all vaccine-specific clones (304 of 307) were found to be mono-reactive for SARS-CoV-2 spike rather than cross-reactive with common cold coronaviruses. Among convalescent patients, a median about 86% of the SARS-CoV-2-reactive clones seen after vaccination appeared only after vaccination, which suggests priming specific to the vaccine. An increase in the median number of SARS-CoV-2-reactive clonotypes from approximately 21 after infection to approximately 41 after vaccination was observed, but the change was not found to be significant.

Sample treatment or condition, as interpreted from the label and publication: roughly nine-day PBMC culture with coronavirus spike peptide pools or control peptides (ViraFEST assay). To expand antigen-specific T cells with peptide pools and then pick out the expanded clonotypes through TCR sequencing, the study relied on the ViraFEST assay. The positive SARS-CoV-2 PCR tests of the convalescent patients were dated from March to December 2020, before the Alpha, Beta and Delta variants emerged in the United States. Each well held under 2.5 million PBMCs cultured in IMDM containing roughly 5% human AB serum and 9 to 10 IU/ml IL-2, with about 9.4 ug/ml peptide pools added. Half of the culture medium was replaced with fresh IL-2-containing medium on days 3 and 7. CD4+ T cells were isolated after about 10 days of culture through negative selection using the EasySep CD4+ T cell isolation kit. Ficoll-Paque Plus gradient centrifugation was used to isolate PBMCs from whole blood, and the isolated PBMCs were then either used fresh or cryopreserved at -140C. Each culture condition was generally run in triplicate wells.

This clonotype came up a few times. It has no known antigen specificity. Base quality data are lacking; no much larger clone is found one base away. The method was PCR. TCR sequencing of DNA from cultured CD4+ T cells used the Oncomine TCR Beta short-read assay at the Johns Hopkins FTIC core. The QIAamp micro DNA kit was used to extract genomic DNA from the cultured CD4+ T cells. Oncomine TCR Beta libraries from cultured CD4+ T cells were pooled with unique dual indexes and sequenced on an Illumina iSeq 100. In the authors' own workflow: Non-productive sequences were removed, and CDR3s that did not start with C, did not end with F or W, or were shorter than 7 amino acids were discarded. The MANAFEST web application was used to identify antigen-specific clonotypes by comparing peptide-stimulated wells against reference wells and other culture wells. Positive clones required FDR below 0.05, an odds ratio above 5, and productive frequency above 0.1% in at least two of three replicate wells. Cross-reactive clonotypes were defined as significantly expanded in both SARS-CoV-2 spike wells and at least one common cold coronavirus spike condition. Using R version 3.6.1, CDR3 homology was evaluated through Levenshtein distances (stringdist) along with unrooted phylogenetic trees (ape). TCRdb reworked the public reads: Q25 trimming with fastp, MiXCR clone assembly, productive beta chains retained. Each CDR3 protein appears once, grouped with its most common genes and DNA. Clone size and V and J calls follow TCRdb, not the original study. The sample has approximately 16,000 distinct CDR3 sequences on record, 53% of them singletons. Of the sample, roughly 5% falls within the top ten clones.

CDR1 and CDR2 are read off the germline V gene as SNHLY and FYNNEI. The CDR3 starts with the cysteine, ends with the phenylalanine, and has 12 residues. The read is trimmed to its CDR3 DNA, 36 bases read in frame from base 1. Here V drops 6 bases and J drops 6 bases, and the junction holds 0 bases not matched to any gene. Here the sequenced sample was CD4+ T cells from blood, cultured in vitro, taken before SARS-CoV-2 vaccination. Recombination joined TRBV2 with TRBJ1-5; the junction holds 9 bases that match TRBD1. This clonotype originated in a human donor who had recovered from COVID-19. The CDR3 reads as follows: CASRGQGQPQHF. The nucleotide sequence is given as TGTGCCAGCAGGGGACAGGGTCAGCCCCAGCATTTT.